These 23 T cell receptor beta chains share one sample of origin, sequenced in a study of tumor-infiltrating lymphocytes in primary liver carcinoma. The source of the blood RNA was unsorted whole blood, and germline DNA was extracted as well. A primer matching the constant region was used to make TCR beta cDNA from around 460 ng of total RNA. ARM-PCR was slightly modified, and three nested multiplex PCR rounds with it gave rise to the TCR beta libraries. The first two PCR rounds used TRBV1-TRBV30 forward primers with a C-beta reverse primer, about 10 cycles each. TCRdb redid the calling of the multiplex PCR reads with MiXCR, one entry per CDR3 protein. The data hold fewer than 350,000 distinct CDR3 sequences, with roughly 60% observed a single time. Sample: peripheral blood. The receptor set was obtained from a man aged 40-49 years with primary liver carcinoma and hepatitis B virus infection.

This clonotype was picked up many times. The chain joins TRBV28 to TRBJ2-5; D may correspond to TRBD1 or TRBD2 (5 bases each). Germline V lookup: CDR1 MDHEN, CDR2 SYDVKM. The germline V and J ends were trimmed by 5 bases and 2 bases, with 12 bases remaining between them. The CDR3 totals 14 residues. This CDR3 reads CASSRDVGQETQYF. The DNA for the CDR3 is TGTGCCAGCAGTCGGGACGTTGGGCAAGAGACCCAGTACTTC.

The genes are TRBV6-4 and TRBJ2-5; a weak D match, TRBD2 (6 bases). CDR1 MRHNA and CDR2 SNTAGT come from the germline V gene. Trimming shortened V by 8 bases and J by 2 bases, and 12 bases separated the two germline ends. CDR3 length equals 13 residues. CDR3 DNA: TGTGCCAGCCCTGCCCGGGGGCAAGAGACCCAGTACTTC. Its translation is CASPARGQETQYF.

The chain is built from TRBV5-1 and TRBJ2-5, with 8 bases that match TRBD2. Per germline, CDR1 SGHRS and CDR2 YFSETQ. V was clipped by 4 bases and J by 4 bases; unmatched bases: 18. The CDR3 runs 18 residues. The CDR3 DNA reads as TGCGCCAGCAGCCCCCCCGACACCGGTCTAGCGGGTCGAGAGACCCAGTACTTC. Protein: CASSPPDTGLAGRETQYF. The entire variable domain, with the rest obtained from reference TRBV5-1 and TRBJ2-5, is as follows: KAGVTQTPRYLIKTRGQQVTLSCSPISGHRSVSWYQQTPGQGLQFLFEYFSETQRNKGNFPGRFSGRQFSNSRSEMNVSTLELGDSALYLCASSPPDTGLAGRETQYFGPGTRLLVL.

This clonotype was found many times. CDR3 nucleotide sequence: TGTGCCAGCAGCTTATGGACTAGCACAGATACGCAGTATTTT. It translates to CASSLWTSTDTQYF. This chain links TRBV5-6 with TRBJ2-3; a possible D gene is TRBD2 (5 bases). Germline loops: CDR1 SGHDT, CDR2 YYEEEE. CDR3 size: 14 residues. V lost 2 bases to trimming and J lost 0 bases, with 7 bases between them.

This clonotype was recorded many times. J is TRBJ2-7 and V is TRBV6-2 or TRBV6-3; 10 bases align to TRBD2. Germline-derived CDR1 and CDR2 are MNHEY and SVGEGT. V dropped 0 bases and J dropped 2; count of bases not matched to a gene: 16. CDR3 length: 20 residues. CDR3 protein: CASSYSGAVKPGLATYEQYF. The DNA of the CDR3 is TGTGCCAGCAGTTACTCAGGGGCGGTTAAACCGGGACTAGCGACCTACGAGCAGTACTTC.

With regard to this clonotype: Since a much larger clone is just one base distant, this may be a read error. The rearrangement joins TRBV6-2 or TRBV6-3 to TRBJ1-5, with unresolved D. Per the germline V gene, CDR1 is MNHEY and CDR2 is SVGEGT. The CDR3 is 13 amino acids. The CDR3 is CTSRPPGGQPQHF. CDR3 DNA: TGTACCAGCAGACCCCCCGGCGGACAGCCCCAGCATTTT.

The chain links TRBV10-3 to TRBJ2-1; D perhaps matches TRBD2 (5 bases). CDR1 is ENHRY and CDR2 is SYGVKD in the germline V gene. V was cut by 9 bases and J by 6 bases, with 9 bases left in between. The CDR3 runs to 11 residues. CDR3: CAINEGNEQFF. For the CDR3, the DNA is TGTGCCATTAATGAGGGCAATGAGCAGTTCTTC.

Comment on this clonotype: A much larger clone is a single base away; this may be a read error. Here the CDR3 omits its conserved ending phenylalanine or tryptophan, so a read error is the likely source. J is TRBJ2-1 and V is TRBV11-2, with TRBD2 matching 10 bases. CDR3 length equals 15 residues. The germline V gene has CDR1 SGHAT and CDR2 FQNNGV. Trimming cost V 5 bases and J 4 bases; bases outside gene matches: 5. The CDR3 nucleotides are TGTGCCAGCAGCCCCCTAGCGGGAGAGTACAATGAGCAGTTCTTA. As protein: CASSPLAGEYNEQFL.

About this clonotype itself: Mismatch with germline at one junction end may stem from a read error. The chain employs TRBV29-1 and TRBJ1-2; D not resolved. CDR3 length: 12 amino acids. The germline CDR1 and CDR2 sequences are SQVTM and ANQGSEA. CDR3 sequence reads: CSLGGLNYGYTF. The CDR3 DNA reads as TGTAGCCTTGGCGGCCTTAACTATGGCTACACCTTC.

The chain uses TRBV28 and TRBJ2-2, with 10 bases that match TRBD1. V lost 6 bases, J lost 3 bases, and 10 bases stayed unmatched. CDR1 MDHEN and CDR2 SYDVKM come from the germline V gene. CDR3 length equals 17 residues. The CDR3 here is CASRTLLTGGYTGELFF. The CDR3 bases are TGTGCCAGCAGGACCCTCTTGACAGGGGGCTACACCGGGGAGCTGTTTTTT.

This clonotype was picked up a small number of times. The CDR3 sequence: CASSKGSLGEKLFF. As DNA, the CDR3 is TGTGCCAGCAGTAAGGGGAGTTTGGGTGAAAAACTGTTTTTT. The V and J genes are TRBV11-2 and TRBJ1-4, with a possible D match to TRBD1 (5 bases). This CDR3 has 14 residues. Germline V lookup: CDR1 SGHAT, CDR2 FQNNGV. The V end lost 6 bases, the J end lost 7 bases, and 15 bases lay between the germline ends.

A word on this clonotype: A single base separates this from a much larger clone, so it may be a read error. The V gene is TRBV11-2, the J gene TRBJ2-3; 10 nucleotides agree with TRBD2. In germline, CDR1 is SGHAT, CDR2 FQNNGV. This CDR3 has 15 amino acids. The CDR3 nucleotides are TGTGCCAGCAGCCCCTTAGCGGGAGGCTCAGATACGCGGTATTTT. Protein product: CASSPLAGGSDTRYF. Based on the CDR3 plus reference TRBV11-2 and TRBJ2-3, the full variable domain is EAGVAQSPRYKIIEKRQSVAFWCNPISGHATLYWYQQILGQGPKLLIQFQNNGVVDDSQLPKDRFSAERLKGVDSTLKIQPAKLEDSAVYLCASSPLAGGSDTRYFGPGTRLTVL.

This clonotype occurred many times. The chain carries TRBV10-2 and TRBJ1-3; D unclear. The V end lost 6 bases, the J end lost 5 bases, and 14 bases lay between the germline ends. This CDR3 has 14 residues. The germline V gene has CDR1 WSHSY and CDR2 SAAADI. The CDR3 DNA reads as TGCGCCAGCAGAACCTCATCTGATCGAAACACCATATATTTT. Its translation: CASRTSSDRNTIYF.

A remark on this clonotype: A read error may be the cause here, since a much bigger clone is one base away. V is TRBV11-2 and J is TRBJ2-6; a possible D gene is TRBD2 (6 bases). This CDR3 contains 17 residues. Germline values: CDR1 SGHAT, CDR2 FQNNGV. CDR3 coding DNA: TGTGCCACCAGCTTATGGGCGGGACGTACTGGGGCCAACGTCCTGACTTTC. This translates into CATSLWAGRTGANVLTF. The full variable domain, with the rest looked up from reference TRBV11-2 and TRBJ2-6, is EAGVAQSPRYKIIEKRQSVAFWCNPISGHATLYWYQQILGQGPKLLIQFQNNGVVDDSQLPKDRFSAERLKGVDSTLKIQPAKLEDSAVYLCATSLWAGRTGANVLTFGAGSRLTVL.

Regarding this clonotype: Since no conserved phenylalanine or tryptophan closes the CDR3, a read error is the likely cause. This chain joins TRBV30 and TRBJ2-3; D is possibly TRBD2 (7 bases). Germline CDR1 and CDR2: GTSNPN and SVGIG (reference sequence). V dropped 1 base and J dropped 0 bases, with 8 bases sitting between them. There are 14 residues in the CDR3. The CDR3 DNA is TGTGCCTGGAGTGCGGGGGGCAGCACAGATACGCAGTATGTT. This codes for CAWSAGGSTDTQYV.

Notes on this clonotype: The junction shows a germline mismatch at one end, possibly a read error. The chain combines TRBV4-2 with TRBJ2-1; 8 nucleotides agree with TRBD2. Germline CDR1 reads LGHNA; CDR2 reads YNFKEQ. The CDR3 runs 16 residues. CDR3 region: CVSSRAGTSSYNEQFF. Here the CDR3 DNA reads TGTGTCAGCAGCCGAGCCGGGACTAGCTCCTACAATGAGCAGTTCTTC.

With respect to this clonotype: At one end the junction does not follow the germline gene, possibly because of a read error. J is TRBJ2-5 and V is TRBV7-9, with 10 bases matching TRBD2. The CDR3 is made up of 15 amino acids. Germline values: CDR1 SEHNR, CDR2 FQNEAQ (reference sequence). CDR3 nucleotide sequence: TGTGTCAGCATCTTACTAGCGGGGTGGATGGAGACCCAGTACTTC. It encodes CVSILLAGWMETQYF. The whole variable domain, remainder taken from reference TRBV7-9 and TRBJ2-5, is DTGVSQNPRHKITKRGQNVTFRCDPISEHNRLYWYRQTLGQGPEFLTYFQNEAQLEKSRLLSDRFSAERPKGSFSTLEIQRTEQGDSAMYLCVSILLAGWMETQYFGPGTRLLVL.

The CDR3 DNA is TGTGCCAGCAGCTTTGGGCTAGCCTTGGCCAATGAGCAGTTCTTC. It is translated as CASSFGLALANEQFF. The gene calls are TRBV11-2 and TRBJ2-1; D perhaps matches TRBD2 (5 bases). V shed 3 bases and J shed 6 bases, with 15 bases lying between them. Germline V gives CDR1 SGHAT, CDR2 FQNNGV. The CDR3 spans 15 residues.

This clonotype was seen once. A much bigger clone sits one base away, suggesting this may be a read error. V and J are TRBV6-6 and TRBJ1-2, with D hard to call. The CDR3 loop spans 15 amino acids. The germline CDR1 and CDR2 sequences are MNHNY and SVGAGI (reference sequence). The V and J ends lost 0 bases and 4 bases respectively, with 12 bases between them. CDR3 region: CASSYSKTNSYGYTF. The DNA for the CDR3 is TGTGCCAGCAGTTACTCTAAGACCAACTCCTATGGCTACACCTTC.

This clonotype was counted a few times. V usage is TRBV7-8 and J usage is TRBJ1-2; D unclear. The CDR3 has 14 residues. V gave up 2 bases and J gave up 3 bases, with 10 bases separating them. Germline CDR1 is SGHVS and CDR2 is FQNEAQ. CDR3 sequence: CASSLIASDYGYTF. The CDR3 DNA reads TGTGCCAGCAGCTTAATAGCGTCAGACTATGGCTACACCTTC.

This clonotype has more than one count but fewer than ten. V and J are TRBV10-3 and TRBJ2-7; 13 bases align to TRBD2. Germline V gives CDR1 ENHRY, CDR2 SYGVKD. The V segment lost 4 bases and the J segment 0 bases; nucleotides outside the gene matches: 0. The CDR3 covers 15 residues. The CDR3 nucleotides read TGTGCCATCAGTGGGACTAGCGGGAGCTCCTACGAGCAGTACTTC. Its translation is CAISGTSGSSYEQYF.

A note on this clonotype: A much larger clone differs by one base, so this may be a read error. V and J are TRBV6-1 and TRBJ2-2, with 7 bases aligning to TRBD2. The CDR3 has 12 amino acids. The ends lost 4 bases at V and 10 bases at J; junction bases unmatched: 3. Germline-derived CDR1 and CDR2 are MNHNS and SASEGT. CDR3 sequence reads: CASSVGGMELFF. CDR3 DNA: TGTGCCAGCAGTGTCGGGGGGATGGAGCTGTTTTTT.

J is TRBJ2-1 and V is TRBV20-1; possibly TRBD1 for D (5 bases). Germline loops: CDR1 DFQATT, CDR2 SNEGSKA (reference sequence). V was trimmed by 6 bases and J by 8 bases, leaving 14 bases between them. The CDR3 consists of 12 residues. CDR3 in amino acids: CSAQTANYEQFF. Here the CDR3 DNA reads TGCAGTGCCCAGACAGCTAACTATGAGCAGTTCTTC.